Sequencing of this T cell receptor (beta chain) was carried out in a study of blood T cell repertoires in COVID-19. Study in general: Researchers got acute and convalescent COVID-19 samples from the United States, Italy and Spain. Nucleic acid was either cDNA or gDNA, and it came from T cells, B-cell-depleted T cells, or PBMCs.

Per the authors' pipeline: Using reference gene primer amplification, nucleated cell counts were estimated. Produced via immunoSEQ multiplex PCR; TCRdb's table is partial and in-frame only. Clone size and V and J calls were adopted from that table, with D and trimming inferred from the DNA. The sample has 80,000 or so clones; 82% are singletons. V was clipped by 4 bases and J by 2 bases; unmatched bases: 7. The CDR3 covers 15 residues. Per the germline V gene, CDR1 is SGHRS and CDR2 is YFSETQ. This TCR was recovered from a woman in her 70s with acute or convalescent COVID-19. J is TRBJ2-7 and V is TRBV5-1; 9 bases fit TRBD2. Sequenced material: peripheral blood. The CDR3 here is CASSLRVAGAYEQYF. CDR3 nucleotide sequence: TGCGCCAGCAGCCTCCGGGTAGCGGGAGCCTACGAGCAGTACTTC. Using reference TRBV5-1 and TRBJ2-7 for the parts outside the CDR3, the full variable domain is KAGVTQTPRYLIKTRGQQVTLSCSPISGHRSVSWYQQTPGQGLQFLFEYFSETQRNKGNFPGRFSGRQFSNSRSEMNVSTLELGDSALYLCASSLRVAGAYEQYFGPGTRLTVT.